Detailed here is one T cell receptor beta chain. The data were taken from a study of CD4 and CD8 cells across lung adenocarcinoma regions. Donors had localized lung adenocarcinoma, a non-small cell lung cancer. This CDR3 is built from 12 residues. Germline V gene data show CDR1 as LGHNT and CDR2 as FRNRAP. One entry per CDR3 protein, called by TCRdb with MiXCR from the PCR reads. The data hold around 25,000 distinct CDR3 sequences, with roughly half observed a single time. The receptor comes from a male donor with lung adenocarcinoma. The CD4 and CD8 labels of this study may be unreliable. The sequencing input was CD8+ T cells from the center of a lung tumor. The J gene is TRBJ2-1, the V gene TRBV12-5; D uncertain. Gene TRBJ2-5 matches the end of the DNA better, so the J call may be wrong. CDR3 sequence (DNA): TGTGCTAGTGGTTTGGTAACCGAGACCCAGTACTTC. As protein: CASGLVTETQYF.